This TCR beta chain was identified in a study of neurological immune-mediated disorders. Regarding the study as a whole: Expansion of TCR clones was greatest in HTLV-1-associated myelopathy and smallest in multiple sclerosis, where it fell below that of healthy controls.

Germline V CDR1 and CDR2: LGHDT, YNNKEL (reference sequence). V shed 1 base and J 6 bases; nucleotides not matched to a gene: 3. The CDR3 is 15 amino acids. This clonotype was observed at least ten times. Its target is unknown. The cDNA came from 5'RACE, which used 10-nucleotide random UMIs. Over 160 million TCR-beta sequences (from 15-18 subjects) were yielded by each sequencing run. TCRdb re-analysed the 5' RACE reads in MiXCR, keeping a single row per CDR3 protein. The table has some 57,000 distinct CDR3 sequences, 3% to 4% seen once; the top ten hold roughly 6.6%. The origin of this receptor is a woman aged 55 to 70 with multiple sclerosis. This sequence joins TRBV3-1 and TRBJ2-5; 12 bases fit TRBD2. The sample taken for sequencing was PBMCs. The CDR3 region is CASSQVTSGGQTQYF. The CDR3 nucleotides read TGTGCCAGCAGCCAAGTGACTAGCGGGGGACAGACCCAGTACTTC.